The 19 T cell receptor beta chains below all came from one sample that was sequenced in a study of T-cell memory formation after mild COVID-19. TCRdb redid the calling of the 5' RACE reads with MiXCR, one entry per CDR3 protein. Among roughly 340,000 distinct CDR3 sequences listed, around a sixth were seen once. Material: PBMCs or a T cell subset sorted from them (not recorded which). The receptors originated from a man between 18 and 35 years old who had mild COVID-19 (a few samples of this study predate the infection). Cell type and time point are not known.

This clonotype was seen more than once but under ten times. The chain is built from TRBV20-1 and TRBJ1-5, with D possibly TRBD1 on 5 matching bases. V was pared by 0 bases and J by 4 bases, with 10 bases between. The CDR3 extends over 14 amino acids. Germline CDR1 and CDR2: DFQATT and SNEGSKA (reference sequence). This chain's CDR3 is CSARESAGNQPQHF. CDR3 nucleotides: TGCAGTGCTAGAGAATCGGCAGGGAATCAGCCCCAGCATTTT.

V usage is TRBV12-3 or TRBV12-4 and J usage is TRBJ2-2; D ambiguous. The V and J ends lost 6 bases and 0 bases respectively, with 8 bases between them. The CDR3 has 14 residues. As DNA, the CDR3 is TGTGCCAGCAGGTCGGCCGCGAACACCGGGGAGCTGTTTTTT. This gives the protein CASRSAANTGELFF.

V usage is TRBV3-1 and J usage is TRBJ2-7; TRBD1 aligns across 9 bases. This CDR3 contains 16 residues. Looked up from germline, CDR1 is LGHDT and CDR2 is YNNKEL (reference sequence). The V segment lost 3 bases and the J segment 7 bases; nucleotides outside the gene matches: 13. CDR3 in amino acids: CASSHRTGEPFGEQYF. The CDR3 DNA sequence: TGTGCCAGCAGCCACAGGACAGGGGAACCCTTTGGGGAGCAGTACTTC.

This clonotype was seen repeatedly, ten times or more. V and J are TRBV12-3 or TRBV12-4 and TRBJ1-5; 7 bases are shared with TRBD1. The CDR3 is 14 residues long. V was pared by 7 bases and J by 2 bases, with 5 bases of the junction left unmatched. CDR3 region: CASTFRGGNQPQHF. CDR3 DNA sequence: TGTGCCAGCACCTTCAGGGGGGGCAATCAGCCCCAGCATTTT.

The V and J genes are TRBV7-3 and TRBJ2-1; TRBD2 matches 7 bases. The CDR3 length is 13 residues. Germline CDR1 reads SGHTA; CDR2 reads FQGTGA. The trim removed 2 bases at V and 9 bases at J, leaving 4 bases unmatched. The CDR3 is CASSLSGEGEQFF. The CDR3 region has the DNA TGTGCCAGCAGCTTATCGGGGGAGGGTGAGCAGTTCTTC.

This chain's CDR3 is CASSLVPTGVEQYF. The CDR3 DNA reads TGCGCCAGCAGCTTGGTCCCCACAGGGGTCGAGCAGTACTTC. The chain carries TRBV5-1 and TRBJ2-7, with 7 bases matching TRBD1. The germline CDR1 and CDR2 sequences are SGHRS and YFSETQ. Trimming took 0 bases from V and 6 from J; bases not matched to a gene: 6. The CDR3 covers 14 residues.

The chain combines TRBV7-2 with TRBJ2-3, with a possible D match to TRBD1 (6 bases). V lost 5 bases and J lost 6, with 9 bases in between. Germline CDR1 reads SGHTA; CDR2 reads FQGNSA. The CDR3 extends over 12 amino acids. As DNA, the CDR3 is TGTGCCAGCAGCCAGACAGGCGATACGCAGTATTTT. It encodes CASSQTGDTQYF.

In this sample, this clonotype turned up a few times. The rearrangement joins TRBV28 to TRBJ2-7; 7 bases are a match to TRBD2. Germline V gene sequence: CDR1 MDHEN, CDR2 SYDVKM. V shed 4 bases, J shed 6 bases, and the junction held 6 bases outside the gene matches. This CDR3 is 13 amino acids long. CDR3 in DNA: TGTGCCAGCAGTTCGGGTACGGGAGGCGAGCAGTACGTC. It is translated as CASSSGTGGEQYV.

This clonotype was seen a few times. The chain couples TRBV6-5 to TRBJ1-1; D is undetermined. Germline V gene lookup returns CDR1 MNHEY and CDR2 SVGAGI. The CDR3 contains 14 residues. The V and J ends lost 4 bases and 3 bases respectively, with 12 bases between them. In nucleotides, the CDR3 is TGTGCCAGCAGTTCTCGCAGTATGGACACTGAAGCTTTCTTT. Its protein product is CASSSRSMDTEAFF.

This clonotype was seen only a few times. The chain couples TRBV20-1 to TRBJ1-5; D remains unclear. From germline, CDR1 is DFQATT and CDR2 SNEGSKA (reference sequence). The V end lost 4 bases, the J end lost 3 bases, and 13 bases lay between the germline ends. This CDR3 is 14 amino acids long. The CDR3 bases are TGCAGTGCTATGGACGCAAGTTACAATCAGCCCCAGCATTTT. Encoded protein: CSAMDASYNQPQHF.

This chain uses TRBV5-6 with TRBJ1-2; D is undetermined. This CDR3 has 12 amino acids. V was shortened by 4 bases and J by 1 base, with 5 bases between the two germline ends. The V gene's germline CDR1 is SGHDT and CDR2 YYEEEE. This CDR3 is CASSGGNYGYTF. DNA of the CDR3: TGTGCCAGCAGCGGTGGTAACTATGGCTACACCTTC. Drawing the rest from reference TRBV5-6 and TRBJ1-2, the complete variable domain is DAGVTQSPTHLIKTRGQQVTLRCSPKSGHDTVSWYQQALGQGPQFIFQYYEEEERQRGNFPDRFSGHQFPNYSSELNVNALLLGDSALYLCASSGGNYGYTFGSGTRLTVV.

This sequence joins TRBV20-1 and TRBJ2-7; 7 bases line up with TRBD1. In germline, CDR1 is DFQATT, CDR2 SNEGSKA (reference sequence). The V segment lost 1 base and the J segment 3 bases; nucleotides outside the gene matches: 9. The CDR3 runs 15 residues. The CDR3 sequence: CSARGSTGTYYEQYF. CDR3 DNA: TGCAGTGCTAGAGGTTCGACAGGGACCTACTACGAGCAGTACTTC.

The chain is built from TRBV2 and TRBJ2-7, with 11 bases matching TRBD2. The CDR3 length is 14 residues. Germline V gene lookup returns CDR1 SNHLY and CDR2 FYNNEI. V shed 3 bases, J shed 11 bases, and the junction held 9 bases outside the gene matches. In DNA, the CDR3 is TGTGCCAGCAGTGACGACTTGACTAGCGGGACTAAGTACGTC. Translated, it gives CASSDDLTSGTKYV.

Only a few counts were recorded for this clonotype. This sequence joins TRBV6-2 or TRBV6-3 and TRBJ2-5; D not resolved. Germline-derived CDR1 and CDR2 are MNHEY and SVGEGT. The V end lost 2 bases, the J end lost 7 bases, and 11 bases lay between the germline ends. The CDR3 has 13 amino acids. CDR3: CASSYRERGTQYF. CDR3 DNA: TGTGCCAGCAGTTACAGGGAACGAGGGACCCAGTACTTC.

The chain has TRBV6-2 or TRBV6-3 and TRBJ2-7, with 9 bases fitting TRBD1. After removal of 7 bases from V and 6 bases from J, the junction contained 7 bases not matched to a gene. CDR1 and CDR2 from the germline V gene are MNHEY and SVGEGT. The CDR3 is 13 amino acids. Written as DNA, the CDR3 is TGTGCCAGCATCCCGGACAGGGGAGGCGAGCAGTACTTC. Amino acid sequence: CASIPDRGGEQYF.

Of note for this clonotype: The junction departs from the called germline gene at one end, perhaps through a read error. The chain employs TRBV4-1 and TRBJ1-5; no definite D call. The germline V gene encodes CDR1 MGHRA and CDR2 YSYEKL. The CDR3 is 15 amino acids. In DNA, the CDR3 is TGCGCCAGCAGCCAAGCTTCCTTTAGCAATCAGCCACAGCATTTT. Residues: CASSQASFSNQPQHF.

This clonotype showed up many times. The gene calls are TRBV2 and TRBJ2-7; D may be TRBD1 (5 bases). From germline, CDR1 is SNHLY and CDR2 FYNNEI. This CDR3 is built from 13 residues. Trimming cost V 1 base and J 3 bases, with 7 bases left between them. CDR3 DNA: TGTGCCAGCAGTGAAGAGGGGATCTACGAGCAGTACGTC. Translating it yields CASSEEGIYEQYV.

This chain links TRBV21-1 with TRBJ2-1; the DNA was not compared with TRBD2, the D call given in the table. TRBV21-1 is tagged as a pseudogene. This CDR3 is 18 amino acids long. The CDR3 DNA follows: TGTGCCACCCAGCGGATTAGCGGGGGGCTCAGCTCCTACAATGAGCAGTTCTTC. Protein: CATQRISGGLSSYNEQFF.

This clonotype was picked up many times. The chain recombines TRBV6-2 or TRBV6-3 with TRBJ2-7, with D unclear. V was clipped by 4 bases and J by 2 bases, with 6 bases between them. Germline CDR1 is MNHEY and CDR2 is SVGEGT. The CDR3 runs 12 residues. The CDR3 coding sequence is TGTGCCAGCAGTTTCCATCCCTACGAGCAGTACGTC. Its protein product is CASSFHPYEQYV.